Listed below are T cell receptor beta chains from one sample, sequenced in a study of cytomegalovirus exposure and HLA in healthy donors. Produced via immunoSEQ multiplex PCR; TCRdb's table is partial and in-frame only. Counted here are about 170,000 clones, around 80% occurring once; the ten biggest clones make up roughly 4.8%. The specimen sequenced was PBMCs. These receptors were obtained from a woman between 45 and 65 years old in good health and CMV-seropositive. Each CDR3 is given with its conserved first and last residue. Fields, in order: CDR3 length, D gene, V gene, clone size, J gene, CDR3 protein. D genes are given only for firm matches. For some rows the clone size is stated as once, few or many, or as a class when expanded; others skip it.

12	TRBD1	TRBV10-3	.	TRBJ2-7	CAIWDRPYEQYF
14	.	TRBV5-1	once	.	CASSRNRVAYEQYF
13	TRBD1	TRBV30	.	TRBJ1-2	CAWRTGRNYGYTF
13	.	TRBV11-3	.	TRBJ2-7	CASSSGVDYEQYF
12	TRBD2	TRBV10-3	.	TRBJ2-5	CAISGSDETQYF
13	.	TRBV2	.	TRBJ1-2	CASSADGDYGYTF
15	TRBD1	TRBV18	.	TRBJ2-4	CASSPETGAQNIQYF
14	.	TRBV5-1	.	TRBJ2-1	CASSLLLAEDEQFF
13	.	TRBV25-1	.	TRBJ2-5	CASSEQRRETQYF
15	TRBD1	TRBV6-6	once	TRBJ1-3	CASSFYGTGGNTIYF
16	.	TRBV27	.	TRBJ2-2	CASSLRRLLNTGELFF
13	.	TRBV6-1	.	TRBJ2-1	CASSRIAYNEQFF
13	.	TRBV5-1	.	TRBJ2-7	CASSTGQTYEQYF
15	.	TRBV5-1	.	TRBJ1-6	CASSLEDLEGSPLHF
14	TRBD1	TRBV5-1	.	TRBJ1-2	CASSPGQGGTGSTF
15	.	TRBV7-8	.	TRBJ1-5	CASSLLSWSNQPQHF
14	.	TRBV6-6	few	TRBJ1-1	CASTKGVTGTEAFF
13	.	TRBV28	once	TRBJ1-1	CASWRTVNTEAFF
14	.	TRBV7-8	.	TRBJ2-7	CASSLAGRTTEQYF
15	.	TRBV9	.	TRBJ2-4	CASSVEGGPLDIQYF
16	TRBD1	TRBV10-2	.	TRBJ2-2	CASGYLQGVDPGELFF
14	TRBD1	TRBV15	.	TRBJ1-6	CATSPQGAGSPLHF
16	.	TRBV12-1	.	TRBJ2-6	CASSFDRSSGANVLTF
14	TRBD2	TRBV7-9	.	TRBJ2-1	CASSRGLAGAEQFF
13	.	TRBV28	.	TRBJ2-7	CASSSVGAEDPYF
17	.	TRBV11-2	.	TRBJ1-4	CASSFSWGGATNEKLFF
14	.	TRBV5-1	few	TRBJ2-3	CASRRPVSTDTQYF
15	TRBD1	TRBV2	.	TRBJ2-5	CASSEATGGLETQYF
16	.	TRBV7-7	.	TRBJ1-3	CASSPVGVWSGNTIYF
14	TRBD1	TRBV29-1	.	TRBJ2-1	CSVEGAGGRNEQFF
13	.	TRBV6-1	.	TRBJ1-2	CASSGGMTWGYTF
14	.	TRBV18	.	TRBJ2-2	CASSLELYAGELFF
15	TRBD2	TRBV19	.	TRBJ2-7	CASSIRRGAFYEQYF
12	.	TRBV29-1	.	TRBJ2-5	CSVGRGMETQYF
15	TRBD1	TRBV27	.	TRBJ2-1	CASSHDRGLGNEQFF
13	TRBD1	TRBV29-1	.	TRBJ1-2	CSVQGAGYYGYTF
13	TRBD1	TRBV2	.	TRBJ1-1	CASRGQGVTEAFF
17	TRBD2	TRBV5-1	.	TRBJ2-1	CASSLSSGVLSYNEQFF